A single sample gave rise to the 7 T cell receptor beta chains below, sequenced in a study of blood T cell repertoires in COVID-19. TCRdb keeps only in-frame clones here, not all; method: immunoSEQ multiplex PCR. The table includes around 100,000 clones, less than 80% detected once. The sequenced material came from peripheral blood. The receptors were sampled from a man aged 65 to 85 with active or convalescent COVID-19.

This chain joins TRBV11-2 and TRBJ1-3, with 7 bases matching TRBD1. The CDR3 totals 15 residues. V dropped 5 bases and J dropped 0; count of bases not matched to a gene: 4. Germline CDR1 SGHAT, CDR2 FQNNGV. This chain's CDR3 is CASSPGTVSGNTIYF. CDR3 sequence (DNA): TGTGCCAGCAGCCCGGGGACAGTCTCTGGAAACACCATATATTTT.

V is TRBV5-6 and J is TRBJ2-1; perhaps TRBD2 as D (6 bases). Per germline, CDR1 SGHDT and CDR2 YYEEEE. CDR3 length: 15 residues. V was pared by 4 bases and J by 0 bases, with 11 bases between. The CDR3 region is CASSAGGFSYNEQFF. CDR3 coding DNA: TGTGCCAGCAGCGCCGGAGGGTTCTCCTACAATGAGCAGTTCTTC.

The V gene is TRBV6-6, the J gene TRBJ2-1; possibly TRBD1 for D (6 bases). In germline, CDR1 is MNHNY, CDR2 SVGAGI (reference sequence). Trimming stripped 6 bases from V and 9 bases from J, with 15 bases between. The CDR3 spans 13 residues. For the CDR3, the DNA is TGTGCCAGCAGCCAAAGACAGGCGGGTGAGCAGTTCTTC. Translated: CASSQRQAGEQFF.

The rearrangement uses TRBV5-6 and TRBJ2-5, with D possibly TRBD2 on 6 matching bases. The CDR3 consists of 14 residues. V lost 4 bases and J lost 5, with 15 bases in between. CDR1 and CDR2 from the germline V gene are SGHDT and YYEEEE. CDR3 protein: CASSLLAAFETQYF. The CDR3 DNA is TGTGCCAGCAGCCTACTAGCCGCCTTTGAGACCCAGTACTTC. Combining the CDR3 with reference TRBV5-6 and TRBJ2-5 gives the whole variable domain DAGVTQSPTHLIKTRGQQVTLRCSPKSGHDTVSWYQQALGQGPQFIFQYYEEEERQRGNFPDRFSGHQFPNYSSELNVNALLLGDSALYLCASSLLAAFETQYFGPGTRLLVL.

The table lists this clone with a few counts. The rearrangement links TRBV11-2 to TRBJ1-1; D unresolved. Germline loops: CDR1 SGHAT, CDR2 FQNNGV. V lost 4 bases, J lost 5 bases, and 20 bases lay in between. This CDR3 is 16 amino acids long. The CDR3 nucleotides are TGTGCCAGCAGCTACCCCGGAATAGGGAGGGAGACTGAAGCTTTCTTT. Protein: CASSYPGIGRETEAFF.

The J gene is TRBJ1-1, the V gene TRBV19; D remains unclear. The CDR3 is made up of 14 amino acids. Germline assignment: CDR1 LNHDA and CDR2 SQIVND (reference sequence). V gave up 4 bases and J gave up 1 base, with 10 bases separating them. CDR3 in amino acids: CASSTLRANTEAFF. CDR3 DNA: TGTGCCAGTAGTACACTGAGGGCGAACACTGAAGCTTTCTTT.

This chain connects TRBV6-5 to TRBJ2-7; no firm D call. The CDR3 runs 13 residues. The V and J ends lost 5 bases and 2 bases respectively, with 10 bases between them. Germline CDR1 MNHEY, CDR2 SVGAGI. This CDR3 is CASSTQKAYEQYF. The CDR3 bases are TGTGCCAGCAGTACCCAGAAAGCCTACGAGCAGTACTTC.